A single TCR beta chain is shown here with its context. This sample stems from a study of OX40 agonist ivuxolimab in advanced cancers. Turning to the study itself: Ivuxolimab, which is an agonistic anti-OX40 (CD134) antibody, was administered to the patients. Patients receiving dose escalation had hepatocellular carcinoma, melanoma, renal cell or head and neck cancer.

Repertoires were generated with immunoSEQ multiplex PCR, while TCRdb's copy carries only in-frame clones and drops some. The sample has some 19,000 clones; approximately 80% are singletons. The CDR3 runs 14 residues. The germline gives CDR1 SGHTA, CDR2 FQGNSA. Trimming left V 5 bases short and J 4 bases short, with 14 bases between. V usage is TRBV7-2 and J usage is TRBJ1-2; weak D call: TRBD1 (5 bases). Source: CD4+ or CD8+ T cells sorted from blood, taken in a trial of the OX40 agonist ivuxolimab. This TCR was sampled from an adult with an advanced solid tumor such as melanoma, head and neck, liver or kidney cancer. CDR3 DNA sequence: TGTGCCAGCAGCCCGCTGGGACCGAGCTATGGCTACACCTTC. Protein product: CASSPLGPSYGYTF.